Below, 23 T cell receptor beta chains from the same sample are listed, as sequenced in a study of blood T cell repertoires in COVID-19 (dated by TCRdb to the early 2020s). The library was produced with the immunoSEQ multiplex PCR assay. The immuneACCESS repertoire file appears here via TCRdb, limited to in-frame rearrangements. These files lack a portion of the clones; in checked studies, under half of the deficit traces to unresolved V genes, and the cause of the others is not known. The sample profile shows tens of thousands of clones; 80% to 90% of them were found once. The ten largest clones take up 43% of the sample. Source material: peripheral blood. These receptors all come from a woman aged 55-75 years with COVID-19, enrolled during active disease.

J is TRBJ2-5 and V is TRBV29-1, with D unclear. Trimming cost V 3 bases and J 4 bases, with 9 bases left between them. This CDR3 spans 12 amino acids. Germline V gene sequence: CDR1 SQVTM, CDR2 ANQGSEA. DNA of the CDR3: TGCAGCGTTGAGTCCTCGGGAGAGACCCAGTACTTC. It translates to CSVESSGETQYF.

V usage is TRBV11-2 and J usage is TRBJ2-7; 9 positions agree with TRBD1. Unmatched junction bases numbered 9, after V lost 5 bases and J lost 1 base. This CDR3 has 16 amino acids. The germline V gene encodes CDR1 SGHAT and CDR2 FQNNGV. Written as DNA, the CDR3 is TGTGCCAGCAGCCAACTACAGGGGGCTGGATCCTACGAGCAGTACTTC. It yields the protein CASSQLQGAGSYEQYF.

The chain uses TRBV4-3 and TRBJ1-6; tentatively, D is TRBD1 (5 bases). V lost 0 bases and J 9 bases, leaving 21 bases between the germline ends. Germline CDR1 reads LGHNA; CDR2 reads YSLEER. This CDR3 comprises 18 residues. CDR3: CASSQDSLSAGKGSPLHF. CDR3 nucleotide sequence: TGCGCCAGCAGCCAAGATTCCCTATCGGCAGGGAAAGGTTCACCCCTCCACTTT.

V and J are TRBV24-1 and TRBJ2-1, with D possibly being TRBD2 (6 bases). CDR1 is KGHDR and CDR2 is SFDVKD in the germline V gene. This CDR3 spans 15 amino acids. The ends were cut back, 5 bases at V and 6 bases at J, with 16 bases in the middle. CDR3 loop: CATSVSGTHFNEQFF. CDR3 sequence (DNA): TGTGCCACCAGTGTCTCCGGGACTCACTTCAATGAGCAGTTCTTC.

This chain links TRBV5-1 with TRBJ1-2; D is uncertain. V gave up 2 bases and J gave up 2 bases, with 16 bases separating them. CDR3 size: 16 residues. Germline V CDR1 and CDR2: SGHRS, YFSETQ. The CDR3 nucleotides read TGCGCCAGCAGCTTACGGGAGATGGCCCAAAACTATGGCTACACCTTC. It encodes CASSLREMAQNYGYTF. Supplemented by reference TRBV5-1 and TRBJ1-2, the full variable domain reads KAGVTQTPRYLIKTRGQQVTLSCSPISGHRSVSWYQQTPGQGLQFLFEYFSETQRNKGNFPGRFSGRQFSNSRSEMNVSTLELGDSALYLCASSLREMAQNYGYTFGSGTRLTVV.

V gene TRBV6-5 combines with J gene TRBJ1-3; D unresolved. CDR1 MNHEY and CDR2 SVGAGI come from the germline V gene. V was shortened by 6 bases and J by 2 bases, with 14 bases between the two germline ends. CDR3 length: 15 amino acids. As DNA, the CDR3 is TGTGCCAGCAGCTCTGCGGACGGGGCTGGAAACACCATATATTTT. Its protein product is CASSSADGAGNTIYF.

Details on this clone: This same CDR3 is encoded by further DNA sequences in the sample. The chain recombines TRBV28 with TRBJ1-5; no clear D gene. Per the germline V gene, CDR1 is MDHEN and CDR2 is SYDVKM. Trimming left V 8 bases short and J 3 bases short, with 8 bases between. This CDR3 comprises 12 residues. The chain's CDR3 is CASRGPNQPQHF. As DNA, the CDR3 is TGTGCCAGCCGCGGCCCCAATCAGCCCCAGCATTTT. The full variable domain, completed using reference TRBV28 and TRBJ1-5, is DVKVTQSSRYLVKRTGEKVFLECVQDMDHENMFWYRQDPGLGLRLIYFSYDVKMKEKGDIPEGYSVSREKKERFSLILESASTNQTSMYLCASRGPNQPQHFGDGTRLSIL.

The table lists this clone with a count of one. The chain couples TRBV19 to TRBJ2-1, with no clear D. The V gene lost 3 bases and the J gene lost 3 bases, with 12 bases spanning the gap. The CDR3 contains 15 residues. The germline V gene has CDR1 LNHDA and CDR2 SQIVND (reference sequence). This CDR3 is CASSIFYTGYNEQFF. In nucleotides, the CDR3 is TGTGCCAGTAGTATTTTCTACACGGGCTACAATGAGCAGTTCTTC.

V gene TRBV9 combines with J gene TRBJ1-4; D is possibly TRBD1 (5 bases). The CDR3 runs to 16 residues. V shed 4 bases and J shed 0 bases, with 13 bases lying between them. Germline loops: CDR1 SGDLS, CDR2 YYNGEE. CDR3 sequence: CASSTGGIATNEKLFF. The CDR3 DNA sequence: TGTGCCAGCAGCACGGGGGGAATTGCAACTAATGAAAAACTGTTTTTT.

The rearrangement uses TRBV9 and TRBJ2-1, with 10 positions matching TRBD2. Unmatched junction bases numbered 1, after V lost 0 bases and J lost 4 bases. Germline CDR1 and CDR2: SGDLS and YYNGEE. The CDR3 spans 15 residues. CDR3: CASSVELAGYNEQFF. In nucleotides, the CDR3 is TGTGCCAGCAGCGTAGAACTAGCGGGGTACAATGAGCAGTTCTTC.

This chain links TRBV4-1 with TRBJ2-2, with D possibly TRBD2 on 5 matching bases. The V and J ends lost 2 bases and 6 bases respectively, with 10 bases between them. This CDR3 comprises 14 residues. Germline-derived CDR1 and CDR2 are MGHRA and YSYEKL. The CDR3 region is CASSQIGVAGELFF. The CDR3 DNA sequence: TGCGCCAGCAGCCAAATCGGGGTCGCCGGGGAGCTGTTTTTT.

This clone was detected only once. The chain carries TRBV12-3 or TRBV12-4 and TRBJ2-3; D uncertain. Trimming removed 3 bases at V and 4 bases at J, with 5 bases between. This CDR3 has 12 residues. Here the CDR3 reads CASSFRSDTQYF. CDR3 nucleotide sequence: TGTGCCAGCAGTTTCAGGTCAGATACGCAGTATTTT.

The chain is built from TRBV30 and TRBJ1-1; unclear D gene. This CDR3 region has 11 residues. Germline lookup yields CDR1 GTSNPN and CDR2 SVGIG (reference sequence). Trimming cost V 0 bases and J 11 bases, with 10 bases left between them. This chain's CDR3 is CAWSVGAAAFF. DNA of the CDR3: TGTGCCTGGAGTGTCGGTGCTGCGGCTTTCTTT. Combining the CDR3 with reference TRBV30 and TRBJ1-1 gives the whole variable domain SQTIHQWPATLVQPVGSPLSLECTVEGTSNPNLYWYRQAAGRGLQLLFYSVGIGQISSEVPQNLSASRPQDRQFILSSKKLLLSDSGFYLCAWSVGAAAFFGQGTRLTVV.

The chain recombines TRBV6-4 with TRBJ2-7; 8 bases line up with TRBD2. The V segment lost 6 bases and the J segment 0 bases; nucleotides outside the gene matches: 4. CDR1 is MRHNA, CDR2 SNTAGT, per germline. The CDR3 totals 14 residues. CDR3 nucleotide sequence: TGTGCCAGCAGGGGACTAGGGAGCTCCTACGAGCAGTACTTC. The encoded protein is CASRGLGSSYEQYF.

The rearrangement links TRBV6-5 to TRBJ1-4, with 9 nucleotides matching TRBD1. Losses at the gene ends were 7 bases for V and 5 bases for J; bases not matched to a gene: 5. CDR3 size: 14 residues. Germline CDR1 is MNHEY and CDR2 is SVGAGI. The DNA of the CDR3 is TGTGCCAGCACTGCCGGGACAGGGAATGAAAAACTGTTTTTT. This sequence encodes CASTAGTGNEKLFF.

J is TRBJ2-7 and V is TRBV5-6; weak D call: TRBD2 (6 bases). There are 15 residues in the CDR3. The V and J ends lost 3 bases and 3 bases respectively, with 16 bases between them. The germline gives CDR1 SGHDT, CDR2 YYEEEE. The CDR3 sequence: CASSSGRDSYYEQYF. DNA of the CDR3: TGTGCCAGCAGCTCGGGCCGGGACTCCTACTACGAGCAGTACTTC.

The J gene is TRBJ2-7, the V gene TRBV6-6; D is uncertain. The CDR3 is 13 amino acids. The V end lost 2 bases, the J end lost 5 bases, and 10 bases lay between the germline ends. Germline loops: CDR1 MNHNY, CDR2 SVGAGI (reference sequence). In DNA, the CDR3 is TGTGCCAGCAGTTACAGGCGACACAACGAGCAGTACTTC. This encodes CASSYRRHNEQYF.

CDR3 protein: CASSLGTGGDTQYF. DNA for the CDR3: TGTGCCAGCAGCCTCGGGACAGGCGGGGATACGCAGTATTTT. V and J are TRBV7-2 and TRBJ2-3; TRBD1 aligns across 8 bases. CDR1 and CDR2 (germline): SGHTA, FQGNSA. CDR3 length: 14 residues. Trimming removed 5 bases from V and 6 bases from J; junction bases left unmatched: 7.

The V gene is TRBV5-1, the J gene TRBJ1-1; D uncertain. Per the germline V gene, CDR1 is SGHRS and CDR2 is YFSETQ. CDR3 length equals 14 residues. V was trimmed by 4 bases and J by 1 base, leaving 11 bases between them. This CDR3 is CASSTSSGNTEAFF. Here the CDR3 DNA reads TGCGCCAGCAGCACCAGTTCAGGGAACACTGAAGCTTTCTTT.

This clone was counted only a few times. The V call is TRBV7-2, the J call TRBJ1-2; D unclear. Trimming took 3 bases from V and 4 from J, leaving 15 bases between them. Germline lookup yields CDR1 SGHTA and CDR2 FQGNSA. This CDR3 has 15 amino acids. The chain's CDR3 is CASSFLPSSGYGYTF. The DNA of the CDR3 is TGTGCCAGCAGCTTCCTCCCCTCTTCAGGCTATGGCTACACCTTC.

The V gene is TRBV5-5, the J gene TRBJ2-7; 12 positions agree with TRBD1. The CDR3 runs 16 residues. Germline V lookup: CDR1 SGHKS, CDR2 YYEKEE (reference sequence). The ends lost 0 bases at V and 0 bases at J; junction bases unmatched: 1. The CDR3 spells CASSLGDRGHSYEQYF. CDR3 bases: TGTGCCAGCAGCTTGGGGGACAGGGGGCACTCCTACGAGCAGTACTTC.

In its sample, this clone was seen once. The chain recombines TRBV6-2 or TRBV6-3 with TRBJ2-5; the D gene is possibly TRBD1 (5 bases). The V gene lost 4 bases and the J gene lost 2 bases, with 17 bases spanning the gap. Looked up from germline, CDR1 is MNHEY and CDR2 is SVGEGT. This CDR3 region has 16 residues. The CDR3 coding sequence is TGTGCCAGCAGTTTCCAGGGCTCCCTGGTTCAAGAGACCCAGTACTTC. Its protein product is CASSFQGSLVQETQYF.

This rearrangement joins TRBV28 to TRBJ2-7; the match to TRBD2 covers 7 bases. V lost 4 bases and J lost 1; bases outside the gene matches: 4. The CDR3 runs 14 residues. CDR1 is MDHEN, CDR2 SYDVKM, per germline. CDR3 bases: TGTGCCAGCAGTTCCGGGGGAGGGTCCTACGAGCAGTACTTC. Its translation: CASSSGGGSYEQYF.